The 21 T cell receptor beta chains given below trace back to one sample, sequenced in a study of T cells in Graves' hyperthyroidism and ophthalmopathy. RNA transcripts served as the template for amplifying TCR beta CDR3 regions. HTBI primers were the set used in a first-round RT-PCR of the TCR CDR3. TCRdb re-called the multiplex PCR reads with MiXCR, one entry per CDR3 protein. This table has a few hundred thousand distinct CDR3 sequences, approximately 15% appearing once. Material: blood. The receptors here all came from a woman in her twenties or thirties with Graves' hyperthyroidism that later progressed to Graves' ophthalmopathy.

This clonotype has at least ten counts. The rearrangement joins TRBV20-1 to TRBJ2-3; no clear D gene. The V gene lost 0 bases and the J gene lost 2 bases, with 9 bases spanning the gap. Germline values: CDR1 DFQATT, CDR2 SNEGSKA (reference sequence). This CDR3 is 14 amino acids long. The CDR3: CSARDFTFTDTQYF. CDR3 nucleotide sequence: TGCAGTGCTAGAGATTTCACATTCACAGATACGCAGTATTTT.

As DNA, the CDR3 is TGTGCCAGCAGCTTCCCGAAGGGTTCAGACGAGCAGTACTTC. Its protein is CASSFPKGSDEQYF. The chain carries TRBV7-9 and TRBJ2-7, with no clear D. The CDR3 has 14 amino acids. The V end was cut by 3 bases, the J end by 5 bases, with 14 bases between. Germline-derived CDR1 and CDR2 are SEHNR and FQNEAQ (reference sequence).

There are many counts of this clonotype. V is TRBV14 and J is TRBJ1-6; tentatively, D is TRBD1 (5 bases). The V end lost 5 bases, the J end lost 6 bases, and 11 bases lay between the germline ends. This CDR3 region has 14 residues. Germline V gene lookup returns CDR1 SGHDN and CDR2 FVKESK. In DNA, the CDR3 is TGTGCCAGCAGCAGGAGGGGCTTTAATTCACCCCTCCACTTT. The encoded protein is CASSRRGFNSPLHF.

With regard to this clonotype: Compared with germline, one end of the junction differs, possibly owing to a read error. For the CDR3, the DNA is TGTGCCGGCAGTCAAAACACAGATGCGCAGTATTTT. Translation: CAGSQNTDAQYF. The rearrangement joins TRBV6-2 or TRBV6-3 to TRBJ2-3; D gene uncertain. The CDR3 contains 12 residues. Germline-derived CDR1 and CDR2 are MNHEY and SVGEGT.

This clonotype has ten or more counts. The chain couples TRBV10-3 to TRBJ2-7; TRBD1 aligns across 8 bases. Germline-derived CDR1 and CDR2 are ENHRY and SYGVKD. The J segment lost 6 bases and the V segment lost 3 bases, leaving 7 bases of the junction unmatched. This CDR3 is built from 14 residues. For the CDR3, the DNA is TGTGCCATCAGTGAATCCGGGACAGGCTCCGAGCAGTACTTC. Translating it yields CAISESGTGSEQYF.

V and J are TRBV19 and TRBJ2-5, with 9 nucleotides matching TRBD1. Germline-derived CDR1 and CDR2 are LNHDA and SQIVND (reference sequence). There are 13 residues in the CDR3. Trimming cost V 8 bases and J 1 base; bases outside gene matches: 2. The CDR3 region has the DNA TGTGCCAGTGCGGGACAGGGCCAAGAGACCCAGTACTTC. Its translation is CASAGQGQETQYF.

The table lists this clonotype with a few counts. The chain has TRBV5-1 and TRBJ1-1; 7 nucleotides line up with TRBD1. With 1 base clipped from V and 3 bases from J, the junction kept 9 bases outside the gene matches. The CDR3 consists of 16 residues. Germline CDR1 is SGHRS and CDR2 is YFSETQ. CDR3 protein: CASSLTGAGEYTEAFF. The CDR3, as DNA: TGCGCCAGCAGCTTGACAGGGGCCGGCGAGTACACTGAAGCTTTCTTT.

This clonotype was recorded many times. CDR3 region: CSARDSGTVPYEQYF. The CDR3 DNA follows: TGCAGTGCTAGAGATTCCGGGACAGTCCCCTACGAGCAGTACTTC. The chain recombines TRBV20-1 with TRBJ2-7; 7 nucleotides match TRBD1. Germline trimming cut 0 bases from V and 2 bases from J; bases unmatched to any gene: 7. The germline V gene has CDR1 DFQATT and CDR2 SNEGSKA (reference sequence). The CDR3 contains 15 residues.

This clonotype appeared many times. The chain recombines TRBV3-1 with TRBJ1-2; D unresolved. The CDR3 has 13 amino acids. V was clipped by 1 base and J by 8 bases, with 11 bases between them. CDR1 LGHDT and CDR2 YNNKEL come from the germline V gene (reference sequence). The CDR3: CASSQGRGVGYTF. For the CDR3, the DNA is TGTGCCAGCAGCCAAGGACGGGGAGTGGGCTACACCTTC.

This clonotype was counted many times. The V and J genes are TRBV6-1 and TRBJ2-1, with D hard to call. The V end lost 1 base, the J end lost 3 bases, and 4 bases lay between the germline ends. Germline V CDR1 and CDR2: MNHNS, SASEGT. The CDR3 runs 13 residues. In DNA form, the CDR3 reads TGTGCCAGCAGTGAAGGCGGCTACAATGAGCAGTTCTTC. Translating gives CASSEGGYNEQFF.

This clonotype was seen repeatedly, ten times or more. The V gene is TRBV12-3 or TRBV12-4, the J gene TRBJ2-4; D not resolved. The CDR3 runs 14 residues. Deletions cut 6 bases from V and 3 bases from J, with 12 bases between. The CDR3 coding sequence is TGTGCCAGCAGGGACCGATTTGTCAAAAACATTCAGTACTTC. Translating gives CASRDRFVKNIQYF.

This clonotype was counted a few times. The chain recombines TRBV19 with TRBJ2-5; maybe TRBD2 (6 bases). Germline CDR1 LNHDA, CDR2 SQIVND (reference sequence). This CDR3 comprises 12 residues. V lost 3 bases and J 5 bases, leaving 7 bases between the germline ends. The CDR3 loop reads CASSMGLETQYF. The CDR3 region has the DNA TGTGCCAGTAGTATGGGACTGGAGACCCAGTACTTC.

In the case of this clonotype: It may be a read error: a sequence one base away is much more abundant. The rearrangement uses TRBV12-3 or TRBV12-4 and TRBJ2-7; TRBD2 agrees at 8 bases. The length of the CDR3 is 14 residues. Trimming removed 8 bases from V and 4 bases from J; junction bases left unmatched: 10. The CDR3 coding sequence is TGTGCCAGCGGCACTAGCGGAGCGGGTTACGAGCAGTACTTC. Amino acid sequence: CASGTSGAGYEQYF.

This clonotype was counted a few times. The V gene is TRBV5-4, the J gene TRBJ1-1, with 7 positions matching TRBD1. Germline V lookup: CDR1 SGHNT, CDR2 YYREEE (reference sequence). This CDR3 is 18 amino acids long. Trimming at V came to 3 bases and at J to 5 bases, leaving 19 bases not matched to a gene. CDR3 bases: TGTGCCAGCAGCTGTCCCCCCCCCTTACAGGGGTGGGGGACTGAAGCTTTCTTT. Protein sequence: CASSCPPPLQGWGTEAFF.

This clonotype appeared many times. The CDR3 coding sequence is TGTGCCAGTAGTGTGAGACAGGCCAGCTCCTATAATTCACCCCTCCACTTT. Encoded protein: CASSVRQASSYNSPLHF. The chain has TRBV19 and TRBJ1-6; D possibly corresponds to TRBD1 (6 bases). With 5 bases removed from V and 0 bases from J, the gap between germline ends came to 14 bases. Germline CDR1 is LNHDA and CDR2 is SQIVND (reference sequence). This CDR3 spans 17 amino acids.

This clonotype was counted ten times or more. This chain links TRBV3-1 with TRBJ1-5, with D unresolved. The germline V gene encodes CDR1 LGHDT and CDR2 YNNKEL (reference sequence). The CDR3 sequence is 12 residues long. V was trimmed by 1 base and J by 8 bases, leaving 6 bases between them. The CDR3 sequence is CASSQGKEPQHF. The CDR3 DNA follows: TGTGCCAGCAGCCAAGGAAAGGAGCCCCAGCATTTT. The complete variable domain, with remaining parts taken from reference TRBV3-1 and TRBJ1-5, reads DTAVSQTPKYLVTQMGNDKSIKCEQNLGHDTMYWYKQDSKKFLKIMFSYNNKELIINETVPNRFSPKSPDKAHLNLHINSLELGDSAVYFCASSQGKEPQHFGDGTRLSIL.

CDR3 sequence reads: CASSQDGGLSQPQHF. CDR3 bases: TGCGCCAGCAGCCAAGACGGGGGTCTTAGTCAGCCCCAGCATTTT. V and J are TRBV4-3 and TRBJ1-5; tentative D call: TRBD1 (5 bases). Trimming cost V 0 bases and J 6 bases, with 12 bases left between them. CDR1 is LGHNA and CDR2 is YSLEER in the germline V gene. CDR3 length: 15 amino acids.

CDR3 DNA sequence: TGTGCCAGCACCGCCCCCGGGCCGAGCAATCAGCCCCAGCATTTT. Encoded protein: CASTAPGPSNQPQHF. V gene TRBV28 combines with J gene TRBJ1-5, with D unresolved. Between the trimmed V and J ends, which lost 7 bases and 1 base, there was a span of 14 bases. This CDR3 region has 15 residues. Germline V CDR1 and CDR2: MDHEN, SYDVKM.

The V gene is TRBV10-1, the J gene TRBJ2-7; D is perhaps TRBD1 or TRBD2 (5 bases each). Germline V CDR1 and CDR2: WNHNN, SYGVQD (reference sequence). The CDR3 is 13 residues long. V was cut by 10 bases and J by 6 bases, with 19 bases left in between. The CDR3 sequence is CATRGAGSAEQYF. DNA of the CDR3: TGCGCCACCCGAGGGGCAGGGTCTGCCGAGCAGTACTTC.

At least ten counts were recorded for this clonotype. The chain employs TRBV5-1 and TRBJ2-7; 14 positions match TRBD2. Germline assignment: CDR1 SGHRS and CDR2 YFSETQ. Trimming at V came to 2 bases and at J to 6 bases, leaving 13 bases not matched to a gene. This CDR3 comprises 18 residues. CDR3 sequence (DNA): TGCGCCAGCAGCTTACTTAGGGGACTAGCGGGAGAGACGGGCGAGCAGTACTTC. This gives the protein CASSLLRGLAGETGEQYF. Full variable domain (remainder filled in from reference TRBV5-1 and TRBJ2-7): KAGVTQTPRYLIKTRGQQVTLSCSPISGHRSVSWYQQTPGQGLQFLFEYFSETQRNKGNFPGRFSGRQFSNSRSEMNVSTLELGDSALYLCASSLLRGLAGETGEQYFGPGTRLTVT.

The gene calls are TRBV20-1 and TRBJ2-1; tentative D call: TRBD1 (6 bases). This CDR3 contains 16 residues. Trimming removed 5 bases at V and 7 bases at J, with 24 bases between. Germline values: CDR1 DFQATT, CDR2 SNEGSKA (reference sequence). The CDR3 bases are TGCAGTGCTTCCCTCTCCGGGACATTGGGTGTGAATGAGCAGTTCTTC. Residues: CSASLSGTLGVNEQFF.